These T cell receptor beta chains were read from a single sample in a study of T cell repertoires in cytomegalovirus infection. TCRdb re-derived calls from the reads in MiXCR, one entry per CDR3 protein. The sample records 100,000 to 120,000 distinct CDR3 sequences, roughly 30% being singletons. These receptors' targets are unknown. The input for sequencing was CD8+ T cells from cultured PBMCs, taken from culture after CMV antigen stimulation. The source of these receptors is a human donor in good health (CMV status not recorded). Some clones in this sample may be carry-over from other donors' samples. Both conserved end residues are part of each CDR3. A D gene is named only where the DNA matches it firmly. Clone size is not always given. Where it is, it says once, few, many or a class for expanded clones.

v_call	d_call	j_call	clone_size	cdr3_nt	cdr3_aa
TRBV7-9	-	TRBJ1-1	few	TGTGCCAGCAGCTTAGTGGGTGAAGCTTTCTTT	CASSLVGEAFF
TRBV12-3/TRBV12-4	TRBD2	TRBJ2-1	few	TGTGCCAGCAGTTTAGCGCTAGCGGGGGCAGGGGTATACAATGAGCAGTTCTTC	CASSLALAGAGVYNEQFF
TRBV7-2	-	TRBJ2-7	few	TGTGCCAGCAGCCTACACCCGGTTTCCTACGAGCAGTACTTC	CASSLHPVSYEQYF
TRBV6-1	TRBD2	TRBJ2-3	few	TGTGCCAGCAGTGAAGAAGGGACTAGCGGTGCTAGCACAGATACGCAGTATTTT	CASSEEGTSGASTDTQYF
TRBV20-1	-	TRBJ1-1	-	TGCAGTGCTAGAAATAAGGGCCTGAACACTGAAGCTTTCTTT	CSARNKGLNTEAFF
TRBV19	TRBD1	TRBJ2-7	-	TGTGCCAGTAGTATTACCCCGACAGGGGTCGAGCAGTACTTC	CASSITPTGVEQYF
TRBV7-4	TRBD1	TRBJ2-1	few	TGTGCCAGCAGCTCCGTGGACAGGCCGGCCTACAATGAGCAGTTCTTC	CASSSVDRPAYNEQFF
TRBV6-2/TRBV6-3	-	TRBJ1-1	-	TGTGCCAGCAGTTACCTCCACGGGGAGCTTGAAGCTTTCTTT	CASSYLHGELEAFF
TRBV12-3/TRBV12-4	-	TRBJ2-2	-	TGTGCCAGCAGTGTCGGAAGTACGAACACCGGGGAGCTGTTTTTT	CASSVGSTNTGELFF
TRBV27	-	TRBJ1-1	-	TGTGCCAGCAGTTACTTGGGGGCGGGTGAAGCTTTCTTT	CASSYLGAGEAFF
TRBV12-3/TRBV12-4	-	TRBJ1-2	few	TGTGCCAGCAGTTGGAACAGGGACTATGGCTACACCTTC	CASSWNRDYGYTF
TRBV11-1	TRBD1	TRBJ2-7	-	TGTGCCAGCAGCTTAGCGGGACAGGGGTGGTACGAGCAGTACTTC	CASSLAGQGWYEQYF
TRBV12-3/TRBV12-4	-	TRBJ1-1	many	TGTGCCAGCAGTTTAGTCTCCGGGGGCGGGACTGAAGCTTTCTTT	CASSLVSGGGTEAFF
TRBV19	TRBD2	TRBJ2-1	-	TGTGCCAGTAGTATAGTGGATATTATAGCGGGGGACGCCTATGAGCAGTTCTTC	CASSIVDIIAGDAYEQFF
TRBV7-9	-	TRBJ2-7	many	TGTGCCAGCAGCTTAGGCGGGACATACGAGCAGTACTTC	CASSLGGTYEQYF
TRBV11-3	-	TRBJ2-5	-	TGTGCCAGCAGCTTAATACCTCAAGAGGCCCAGTACTTC	CASSLIPQEAQYF
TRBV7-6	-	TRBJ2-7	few	TGTGCCAGCAGCCCAGGCGTCCGGGACGAGCAGTACTTC	CASSPGVRDEQYF
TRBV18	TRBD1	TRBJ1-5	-	TGTGCCAGCTCACTGACAGGGGCCTATAATCAGCCCCAGCATTTT	CASSLTGAYNQPQHF
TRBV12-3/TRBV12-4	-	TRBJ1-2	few	TGTGCCAGCACCCACCTGGGATCTAACTATGGCTACACCTTC	CASTHLGSNYGYTF
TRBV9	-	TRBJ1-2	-	TGTGCCAGCAGCCCCAACGACTACTATGGCTACACCTTC	CASSPNDYYGYTF
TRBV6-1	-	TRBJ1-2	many	TGTGCCAGCACCCATACGAAAACTGCGGCCTATGGCTACACCTTC	CASTHTKTAAYGYTF
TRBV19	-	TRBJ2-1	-	TGTGCCAGTAGCAGGACTGATTACAATGAGCAGTTCTTC	CASSRTDYNEQFF
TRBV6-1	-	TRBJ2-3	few	TGTGCCAGCATAGGCGGGAGCACAGATACGCAGTATTTT	CASIGGSTDTQYF
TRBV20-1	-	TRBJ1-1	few	TGCAGTGCTAGTCAGGGTATAACTGAAGCTTTCTTT	CSASQGITEAFF
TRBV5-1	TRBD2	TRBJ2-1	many	TGCGCCAGCAGCTCTAGCGGGGCTTACAATGAGCAGTTCTTC	CASSSSGAYNEQFF
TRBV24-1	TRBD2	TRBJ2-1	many	TGTGCCTCGGGGACTAGCGAGTACAATGAGCAGTTCTTC	CASGTSEYNEQFF
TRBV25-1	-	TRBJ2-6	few	TGTGCCAGCAGTGGGTACGTCAGGGAGAGCTCTGGGGCCAACGTCCTGACTTTC	CASSGYVRESSGANVLTF
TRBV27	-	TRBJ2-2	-	TGTGCCAGCAGTACCCTCGGGGGCAGGAAGACCACCGGGGAGCTGTTTTTT	CASSTLGGRKTTGELFF
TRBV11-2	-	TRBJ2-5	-	TGTGCCAGCAGCTTAGTGCCAGGAGTGATGGAGACCCAGTACTTC	CASSLVPGVMETQYF
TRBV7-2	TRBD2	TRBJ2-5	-	TGTGCCAGCAGTCAAGGGCTAGCGGGGGGGCTCGAGACCCAGTACTTC	CASSQGLAGGLETQYF
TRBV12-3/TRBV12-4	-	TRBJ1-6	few	TGTGCCAGCAGTTTAACAGGGAAAGATAATTCACCCCTCCACTTT	CASSLTGKDNSPLHF
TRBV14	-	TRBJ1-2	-	TGTGCCAGCAGCCCATCGGCCGCTAACTATGGCTACACCTTC	CASSPSAANYGYTF
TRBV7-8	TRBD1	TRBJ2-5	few	TGTGCCAGCAGCTTAACTCAGGGGGCCCTGGAGACCCAGTACTTC	CASSLTQGALETQYF
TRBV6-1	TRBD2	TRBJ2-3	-	TGTGCCAGCAGTTCGACTAGCGGGGAGGCCGCAGATACGCAGTATTTT	CASSSTSGEAADTQYF
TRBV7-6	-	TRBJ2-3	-	TGTGCCAGCAGCTTTGGGGCGGGACCCACAGATACGCAGTATTTT	CASSFGAGPTDTQYF
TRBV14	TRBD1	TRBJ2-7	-	TGTGCCAGCAGTCGGACAGGCCGTCCCTACGAGCAGTACTTC	CASSRTGRPYEQYF
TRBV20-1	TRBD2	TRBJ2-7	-	TGCAGTGCCGAAACTTTGGCGGCTAGCGGGGCCTACGAGCAGTACTTC	CSAETLAASGAYEQYF
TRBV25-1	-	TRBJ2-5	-	TGTGCCAGCAGTGTTTCCCGCGAAGAGACCCAGTACTTC	CASSVSREETQYF
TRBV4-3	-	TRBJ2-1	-	TGCGCCAGCAGCCAAGATGCCCAGGAGCGGCCCTACAATGAGCAGTTCTTC	CASSQDAQERPYNEQFF
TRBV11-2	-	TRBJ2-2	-	TGTGCCAGCAGTGTTACGGGACTCCCAGACGGGGAGCTGTTTTTT	CASSVTGLPDGELFF
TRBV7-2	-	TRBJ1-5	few	TGTGCCAGCAGCTTAGACCCCTGGGGGGTCAATCAGCCCCAGCATTTT	CASSLDPWGVNQPQHF
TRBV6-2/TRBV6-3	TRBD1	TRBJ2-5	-	TGTGCCAGCAGCTTGGGGACAGAAGATAAGTACTTC	CASSLGTEDKYF
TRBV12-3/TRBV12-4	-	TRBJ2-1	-	TGTGCCAGCAGGAACGAGGGTAGCTCCTACAATGAGCAGTTCTTC	CASRNEGSSYNEQFF
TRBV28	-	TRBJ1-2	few	TGTGCCAGCAGTTTATCGACAGGCTACACCTTC	CASSLSTGYTF
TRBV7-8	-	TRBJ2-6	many	TGTGCCAGCAGCCCCAACAGAGTTAGCGCTGAGAGAGTATTTAGGTCTGGGGCCAACGTCCTGACTTTC	CASSPNRVSAERVFRSGANVLTF
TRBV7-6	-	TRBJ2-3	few	TGTGCCAGCAGCTTAATCCGGGTAGGGTTCCGACCTAGCACAGATACGCAGTATTTT	CASSLIRVGFRPSTDTQYF
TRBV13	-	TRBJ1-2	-	TGTGCCAGCAGCCGAGGCAGGGCTGCTAGCTATGGCTACACCTTC	CASSRGRAASYGYTF
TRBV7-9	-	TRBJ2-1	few	TGTGCCAGCAGTTCCTGGGTTAATGAGCAGTTCTTC	CASSSWVNEQFF
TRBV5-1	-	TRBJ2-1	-	TGCGCCAGCAGCTTGGGTCTAGTACCTGAGCAGTTCTTC	CASSLGLVPEQFF